Presented here are 10 T cell receptor beta chains from one specimen sequenced in a study of blood T cell repertoires in COVID-19. Method: immunoSEQ multiplex PCR; TCRdb's copy keeps in-frame clones and lacks some. The sample consists of 250,000 to 350,000 clones, about 88% of them appearing once. The sequenced material came from peripheral blood. These receptors were taken from a woman between 65 and 79 years old with COVID-19, enrolled during active disease.

J is TRBJ1-2 and V is TRBV24-1, with 8 bases fitting TRBD1. Germline assignment: CDR1 KGHDR and CDR2 SFDVKD. V was pared by 0 bases and J by 8 bases, with 7 bases of the junction left unmatched. There are 15 residues in the CDR3. The DNA of the CDR3 is TGTGCCACCAGTGATTTGGCCCAGGGGGCCGGAGGCTACACCTTC. This encodes CATSDLAQGAGGYTF.

The chain employs TRBV5-6 and TRBJ2-1; D is possibly TRBD2 (5 bases). The V gene's germline CDR1 is SGHDT and CDR2 YYEEEE. V lost 7 bases, J lost 4 bases, and 12 bases lay in between. This CDR3 contains 13 residues. This CDR3 reads CASGWTGYNEQFF. DNA for the CDR3: TGTGCCAGCGGCTGGACGGGGTACAATGAGCAGTTCTTC.

The chain joins TRBV6-6 to TRBJ1-6; the D is unclear. The CDR3 loop spans 13 amino acids. Germline-derived CDR1 and CDR2 are MNHNY and SVGAGI (reference sequence). V gave up 7 bases and J gave up 6 bases, with 10 bases separating them. This chain's CDR3 is CASTTGFNSPLHF. In DNA form, the CDR3 reads TGTGCCAGCACCACGGGGTTTAATTCACCCCTCCACTTT.

This clone was seen just once. The J gene is TRBJ1-5, the V gene TRBV2; D uncertain. The V end lost 1 base, the J end lost 2 bases, and 9 bases lay between the germline ends. CDR3 length equals 15 residues. Germline assignment: CDR1 SNHLY and CDR2 FYNNEI. Here the CDR3 reads CASSEGERGNQPQHF. In DNA, the CDR3 is TGTGCCAGCAGTGAAGGAGAGAGGGGCAATCAGCCCCAGCATTTT. The variable domain in full, with the rest retrieved from reference TRBV2 and TRBJ1-5, is EPEVTQTPSHQVTQMGQEVILRCVPISNHLYFYWYRQILGQKVEFLVSFYNNEISEKSEIFDDQFSVERPDGSNFTLKIRSTKLEDSAMYFCASSEGERGNQPQHFGDGTRLSIL.

This clone came up once. This sequence joins TRBV30 and TRBJ2-4; D is unresolved. The germline CDR1 and CDR2 sequences are GTSNPN and SVGIG (reference sequence). The germline V and J ends were trimmed by 8 bases and 6 bases, with 14 bases remaining between them. CDR3 length equals 12 residues. The CDR3 loop is CASQDRRNIQYF. Here the CDR3 DNA reads TGTGCCAGCCAAGACCGGAGAAACATTCAGTACTTC.

This clone was observed at least ten times. The rearrangement links TRBV11-2 to TRBJ1-1; D unclear. Germline V gene data show CDR1 as SGHAT and CDR2 as FQNNGV. V was pared by 3 bases and J by 12 bases, with 14 bases between. This CDR3 contains 12 residues. Written as DNA, the CDR3 is TGTGCCAGCAGCTTGGAGACCCTTAAAACTTTCTTT. The encoded protein is CASSLETLKTFF.

V is TRBV6-1 and J is TRBJ2-7; 10 bases agree with TRBD2. The CDR3 runs 16 residues. CDR1 is MNHNS, CDR2 SASEGT, per germline. Losses at the gene ends were 4 bases for V and 4 bases for J; bases not matched to a gene: 10. CDR3 amino acids: CASSADKREGVYEQYF. Written as DNA, the CDR3 is TGTGCCAGCAGTGCCGATAAGCGGGAGGGGGTTTACGAGCAGTACTTC.

The chain recombines TRBV30 with TRBJ1-6, with unresolved D. The CDR3 totals 13 residues. The V gene's germline CDR1 is GTSNPN and CDR2 SVGIG (reference sequence). V lost 2 bases, J lost 2 bases, and 4 bases lay in between. As DNA, the CDR3 is TGTGCCTGGAGTCTTCCCTATAATTCACCCCTCCACTTT. Its translation: CAWSLPYNSPLHF.

The V gene is TRBV27, the J gene TRBJ2-2; possible D gene TRBD2, 6 bases. Germline V lookup: CDR1 MNHEY, CDR2 SMNVEV (reference sequence). Trimming pared 4 bases from V and 3 bases from J, leaving 9 bases between. The CDR3 has 14 residues. The CDR3 loop reads CASSWGDYTGELFF. The CDR3, as DNA: TGTGCCAGCAGTTGGGGGGATTACACCGGGGAGCTGTTTTTT.

The rearrangement uses TRBV5-8 and TRBJ2-2; 7 positions match TRBD2. Germline V CDR1 and CDR2: SGHTS, YDEGEE. CDR3 length: 17 amino acids. J lost 1 base, V lost 4 bases, and 10 bases had no gene match. The CDR3 protein is CASSPPSGILNTGELFF. In nucleotides, the CDR3 is TGTGCCAGCAGCCCCCCAAGCGGGATCTTGAACACCGGGGAGCTGTTTTTT. Full variable domain (remainder filled in from reference TRBV5-8 and TRBJ2-2): EAGVTQSPTHLIKTRGQQATLRCSPISGHTSVYWYQQALGLGLQFLLWYDEGEERNRGNFPPRFSGRQFPNYSSELNVNALELEDSALYLCASSPPSGILNTGELFFGEGSRLTVL.